This T cell receptor (beta chain) was recovered during a study of cytomegalovirus exposure and HLA in healthy donors. Study at large: Within the Caucasian-associated ancestry cluster were around four fifths of the 350 to 400 genotyped donors. Study-level points and caveats: Several of the most significant clusters appeared, in a later analysis, to be linked to common viral pathogens.

Germline CDR1 MNHEY, CDR2 SMNVEV (reference sequence). With 3 bases clipped from V and 7 bases from J, the junction kept 7 bases outside the gene matches. This CDR3 has 15 residues. In the PCR, 60 Vbeta and 13 Jbeta primers were used. Using immunoSEQ multiplex PCR, the repertoire was profiled, and TCRdb retains in-frame clones only, with some absent. The sample includes 130,000 to 150,000 clones, around 76% of them seen just once. This clone appeared once. Antigen unknown. Sequenced material: PBMCs. The chain combines TRBV27 with TRBJ2-1, with 9 bases identical to TRBD2. The receptor was isolated from a man aged 18 to 30 in good health and CMV-seronegative. CDR3 residues: CASSFWRGGRNEQFF. CDR3 in DNA: TGTGCCAGCAGTTTTTGGCGGGGGGGCCGGAATGAGCAGTTCTTC.